This T cell receptor beta chain was identified during a study of Ad26.COV2.S vaccination and SARS-CoV-2 variants. Produced via immunoSEQ multiplex PCR; TCRdb's table is partial and in-frame only. Among more than 400,000 clones listed, about 90% were seen once. The CDR3 has 15 amino acids. V was pared by 2 bases and J by 7 bases, with 5 bases of the junction left unmatched. Germline CDR1 is MNHEY and CDR2 is SVGAGI. Stated treatment: 15 to 20 received Ad26.COV2.S at low or high dose, single or two shots; a few received placebo; per-sample allocation not given. On day 63 after the first injection, vaccine and placebo recipients gave samples.

This sequence originates from a person aged 18 to 59 who received the Ad26.COV2.S COVID-19 vaccine or a placebo. This chain connects TRBV6-5 to TRBJ1-6, with TRBD1 identical over 7 bases. This specimen was peripheral blood, taken in a trial of Ad26.COV2.S vaccine versus placebo. The CDR3: CASSYGTDVNSPLHF. Here the CDR3 DNA reads TGTGCCAGCAGTTACGGGACAGACGTCAATTCACCCCTCCACTTT.